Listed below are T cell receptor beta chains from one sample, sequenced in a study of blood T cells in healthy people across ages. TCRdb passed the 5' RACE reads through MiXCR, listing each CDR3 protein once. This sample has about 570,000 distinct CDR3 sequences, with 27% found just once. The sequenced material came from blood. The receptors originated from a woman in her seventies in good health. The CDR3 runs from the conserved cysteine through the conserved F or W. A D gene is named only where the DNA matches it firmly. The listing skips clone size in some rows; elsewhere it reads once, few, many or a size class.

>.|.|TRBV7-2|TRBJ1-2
CASSLVAGSNYGYTF
TGTGCCAGCAGCTTAGTTGCAGGGAGTAACTATGGCTACACCTTC
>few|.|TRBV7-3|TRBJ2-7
CASSPLTYEQYF
TGTGCCAGCAGCCCCCTCACCTACGAGCAGTACTTC
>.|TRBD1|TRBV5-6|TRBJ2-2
CASSYGTGDTGELFF
TGTGCCAGCAGCTACGGGACAGGGGACACCGGGGAGCTGTTTTTT
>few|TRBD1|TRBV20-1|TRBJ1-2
CSAHRQGPGYTF
TGCAGTGCTCATCGACAGGGGCCCGGCTACACCTTC
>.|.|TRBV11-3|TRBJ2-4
CASSLDLRGLPKNIQYF
TGTGCCAGCAGCTTAGATCTACGGGGCCTACCCAAAAACATTCAGTACTTC
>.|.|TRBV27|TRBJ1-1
CASSFRGRTEAFF
TGTGCCAGCAGTTTCCGGGGGCGGACTGAAGCTTTCTTT
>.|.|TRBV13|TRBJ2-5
CASSSGPYQETQYF
TGTGCCAGCAGCTCAGGTCCGTACCAAGAGACCCAGTACTTC
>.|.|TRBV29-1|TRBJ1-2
CSVGGAVAKVFYGYTF
TGCAGCGTGGGCGGGGCGGTCGCTAAGGTTTTCTATGGCTACACCTTC
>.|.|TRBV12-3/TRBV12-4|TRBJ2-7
CASSPDQAAEQYF
TGTGCCAGCAGCCCCGACCAAGCGGCCGAGCAGTACTTC
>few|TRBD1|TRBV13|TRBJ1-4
CASSTGWDRANEKLFF
TGTGCCAGCAGCACAGGGTGGGACAGGGCTAATGAAAAACTGTTTTTT
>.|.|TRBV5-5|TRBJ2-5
CASSFSMDARETQYF
TGTGCCAGCAGCTTCTCCATGGACGCCCGGGAGACCCAGTACTTC
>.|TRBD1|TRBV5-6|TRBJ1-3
CASSLGPGTGAGNTIYF
TGTGCCAGCAGCTTGGGGCCCGGGACAGGGGCTGGAAACACCATATATTTT
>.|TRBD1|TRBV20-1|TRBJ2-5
CSARVTGAETQYF
TGCAGTGCTAGAGTGACAGGGGCGGAGACCCAGTACTTC
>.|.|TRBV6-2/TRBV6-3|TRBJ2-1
CASSQLGAGEYNEQFF
TGTGCCAGCAGTCAACTTGGGGCAGGGGAATACAATGAGCAGTTCTTC
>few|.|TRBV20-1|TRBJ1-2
CSARDGPWGYGYTF
TGCAGTGCTAGAGACGGACCCTGGGGCTATGGCTACACCTTC
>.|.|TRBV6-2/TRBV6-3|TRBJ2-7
CASTQDRAYEQYF
TGTGCCAGCACCCAGGACAGAGCTTACGAGCAGTACTTC
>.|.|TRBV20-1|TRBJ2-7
CSARDSGGHEQYF
TGCAGTGCTAGAGATTCTGGGGGCCACGAGCAGTACTTC
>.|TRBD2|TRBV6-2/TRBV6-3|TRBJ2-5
CASSYLQAGGETQYF
TGTGCCAGCAGTTACCTCCAGGCGGGGGGTGAGACCCAGTACTTC
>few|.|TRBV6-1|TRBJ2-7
CASSEGQASSYEQYF
TGTGCCAGCAGTGAAGGGCAGGCTAGCTCCTACGAGCAGTACTTC
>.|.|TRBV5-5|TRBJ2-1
CASSPRDPSSYNEQFF
TGTGCCAGCAGCCCCCGGGACCCGAGCTCCTACAATGAGCAGTTCTTC
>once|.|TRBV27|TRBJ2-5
CASSLTMGGNGETQYF
TGTGCCAGCAGTTTAACGATGGGGGGTAACGGGGAGACCCAGTACTTC
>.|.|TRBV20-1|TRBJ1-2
CSARDRQGLIYGYTF
TGCAGTGCTAGAGATCGGCAGGGCCTGATCTATGGCTACACCTTC
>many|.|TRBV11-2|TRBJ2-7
CASRRGDSYEQYF
TGTGCCAGCCGGCGGGGTGACTCCTACGAGCAGTACTTC
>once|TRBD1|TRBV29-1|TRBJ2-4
CSFSGGDGPNIQYF
TGCAGCTTTTCAGGGGGCGACGGGCCAAACATTCAGTACTTC
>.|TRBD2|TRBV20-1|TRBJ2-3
CSARASGITDTQYF
TGCAGTGCTAGAGCTAGCGGGATCACGGATACGCAGTATTTT
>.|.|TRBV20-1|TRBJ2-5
CSGGEERSAQYF
TGCAGTGGAGGGGAGGAGCGGTCCGCCCAGTACTTC
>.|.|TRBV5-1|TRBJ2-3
CASSLLGRTSTDTQYF
TGCGCCAGCAGCTTGCTAGGGCGGACGAGCACAGATACGCAGTATTTT
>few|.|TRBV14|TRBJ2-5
CASSRQLESPQYF
TGTGCCAGCAGCCGACAGCTAGAATCCCCCCAGTACTTC